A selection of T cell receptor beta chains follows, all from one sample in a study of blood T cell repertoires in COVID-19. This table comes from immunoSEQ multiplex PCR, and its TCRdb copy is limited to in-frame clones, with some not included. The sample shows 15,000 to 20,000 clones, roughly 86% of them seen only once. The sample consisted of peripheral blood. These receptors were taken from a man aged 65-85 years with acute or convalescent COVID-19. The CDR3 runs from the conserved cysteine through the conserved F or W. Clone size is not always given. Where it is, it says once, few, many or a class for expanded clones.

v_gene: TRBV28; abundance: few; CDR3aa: CASSLEQGSDEKLFF
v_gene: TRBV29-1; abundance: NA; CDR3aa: CSVEDRDRGNEKLFF
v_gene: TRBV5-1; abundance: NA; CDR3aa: CASSLELAGVVEQFF
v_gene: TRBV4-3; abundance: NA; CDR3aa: CASSQETIPGNTIYF
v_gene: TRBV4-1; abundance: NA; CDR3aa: CASSQERNSYNEQFF
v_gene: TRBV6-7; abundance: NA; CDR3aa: CASSYSLAGSYEQYF
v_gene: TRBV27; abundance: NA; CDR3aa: CASSLYSGALQYF
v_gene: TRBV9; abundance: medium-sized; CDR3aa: CASRGGGGPQETQYF
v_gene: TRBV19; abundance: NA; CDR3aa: CASSPNRGLSEKLFF
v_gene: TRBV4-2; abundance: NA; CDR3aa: CASSQEAGGTYNEQFF
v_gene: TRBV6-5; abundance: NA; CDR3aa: CASSLTRTYNEQFF
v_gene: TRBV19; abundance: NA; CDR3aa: CASSPDPRDYLRDTQYF
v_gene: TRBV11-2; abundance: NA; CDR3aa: CASSLGPGETQYF
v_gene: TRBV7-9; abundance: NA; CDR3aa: CASSPYGQGETQYF
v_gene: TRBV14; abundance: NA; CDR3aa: CASSWGGNTEAFF
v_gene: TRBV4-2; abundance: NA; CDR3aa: CASSQEVDRVGSGANVLTF
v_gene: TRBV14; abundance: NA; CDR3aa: CASSQAGGPYGYTF
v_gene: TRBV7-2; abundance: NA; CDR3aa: CASSFGEDTEAFF
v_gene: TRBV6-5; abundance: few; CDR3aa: CASSYSRGGEFYGYTF
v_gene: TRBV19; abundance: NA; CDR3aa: CATRRAGGTNTGELFF
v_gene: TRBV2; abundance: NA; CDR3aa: CASSEGYGSAGLSYEQYF
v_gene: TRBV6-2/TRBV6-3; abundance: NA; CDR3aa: CASSGQGASEQYF
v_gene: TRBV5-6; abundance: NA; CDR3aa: CASSLGSGQGTGELFF
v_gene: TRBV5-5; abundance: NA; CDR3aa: CASSPGTGGAAYF
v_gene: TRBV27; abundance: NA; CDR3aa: CASRRGQGTYNSPLHF
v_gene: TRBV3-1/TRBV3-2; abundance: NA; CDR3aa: CASSRPGSGNTEAFF
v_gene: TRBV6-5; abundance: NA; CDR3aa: CASTRRGDEQYF
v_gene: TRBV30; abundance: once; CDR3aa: CAWSSPSDSLAKNIQYF
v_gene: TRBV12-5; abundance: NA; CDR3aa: CASGLEGAGYTF
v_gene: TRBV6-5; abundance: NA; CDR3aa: CASSPLRTGGAAFF
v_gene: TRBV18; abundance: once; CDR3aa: CASSPSGELQHF
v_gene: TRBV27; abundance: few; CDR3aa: CASSSNGQDSPLHF
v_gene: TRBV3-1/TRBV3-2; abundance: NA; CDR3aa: CASSPQQGDVTEAFF
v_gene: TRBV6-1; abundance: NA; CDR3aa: CASSERGEQYF
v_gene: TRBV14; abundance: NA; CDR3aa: CASTPLGLAATEQYF
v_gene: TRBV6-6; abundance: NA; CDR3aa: CASSYPPGASRGEQFF
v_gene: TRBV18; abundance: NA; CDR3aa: CASSSTHNQPQHF
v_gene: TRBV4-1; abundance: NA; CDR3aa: CASSQRPQGLAEAFF
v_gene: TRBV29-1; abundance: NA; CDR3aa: CSVPSTGGGEKLFF
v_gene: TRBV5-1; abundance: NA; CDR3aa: CASRLGGTGHMNTEAFF
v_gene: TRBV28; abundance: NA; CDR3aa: CASSRTSATDTQYF
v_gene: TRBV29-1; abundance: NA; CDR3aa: CSVPYWTGDYNEQFF